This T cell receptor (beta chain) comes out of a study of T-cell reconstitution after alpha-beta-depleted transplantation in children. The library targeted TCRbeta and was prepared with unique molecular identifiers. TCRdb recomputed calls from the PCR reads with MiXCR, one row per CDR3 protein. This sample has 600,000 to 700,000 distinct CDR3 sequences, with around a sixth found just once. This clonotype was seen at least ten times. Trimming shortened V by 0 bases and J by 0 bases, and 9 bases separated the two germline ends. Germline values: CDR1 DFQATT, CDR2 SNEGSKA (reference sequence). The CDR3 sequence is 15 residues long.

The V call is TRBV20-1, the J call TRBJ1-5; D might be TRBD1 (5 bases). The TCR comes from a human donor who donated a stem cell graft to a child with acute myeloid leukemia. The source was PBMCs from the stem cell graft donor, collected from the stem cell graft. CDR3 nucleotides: TGCAGTGCTAGAGACAGGGTCTATAGCAATCAGCCCCAGCATTTT. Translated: CSARDRVYSNQPQHF.